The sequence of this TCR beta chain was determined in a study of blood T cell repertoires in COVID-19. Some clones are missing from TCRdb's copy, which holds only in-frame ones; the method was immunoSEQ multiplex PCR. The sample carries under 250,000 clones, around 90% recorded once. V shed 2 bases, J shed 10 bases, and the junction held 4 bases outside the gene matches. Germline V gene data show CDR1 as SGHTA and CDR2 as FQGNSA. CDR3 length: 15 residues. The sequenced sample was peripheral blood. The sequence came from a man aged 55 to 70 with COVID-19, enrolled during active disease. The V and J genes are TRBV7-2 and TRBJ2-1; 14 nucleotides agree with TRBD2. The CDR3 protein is CASSLMGLAGEEQFF. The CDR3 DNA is TGTGCCAGCAGCTTAATGGGACTAGCGGGAGAAGAGCAGTTCTTC.